This entry is about one T cell receptor (beta chain). The antigen is not known. This sample is part of a study of cytomegalovirus exposure and HLA in healthy donors. General study findings and limits: In an earlier analysis, about 87% or about 30%: the productive usage of most TCR beta V segments.

Trimming removed 3 bases from V and 10 bases from J, with 10 bases in between. The germline CDR1 and CDR2 sequences are SGHRS and YFSETQ. The CDR3 contains 11 residues. Researchers ran the PCR with 60 Vbeta and 13 Jbeta primers. Method: immunoSEQ multiplex PCR; TCRdb's copy keeps in-frame clones and lacks some. The sample has roughly 130,000 clones, approximately 57% seen once; the top ten hold approximately 1.7%. The specimen was PBMCs. The rearrangement joins TRBV5-1 to TRBJ1-1; weak D call: TRBD1 (5 bases). The clonotype was recovered from a male donor in good health and CMV-seronegative. CDR3 region: CASSYGGLAFF. CDR3 in DNA: TGCGCCAGCAGCTATGGGGGGTTAGCTTTCTTT.